The rows below give T cell receptor beta chains drawn from one sample of a study of blood T cell repertoires in COVID-19. Data came from immunoSEQ multiplex PCR; TCRdb stores just in-frame clones and leaves some out. The sample carries 110,000 or so clones, over 65% recorded once. Material for sequencing was peripheral blood. The origin of the receptors is a man in his fifties or sixties with acute or convalescent COVID-19. The CDR3 runs from the conserved cysteine through the conserved F or W. The D gene is left open where the match is weak. Only part of the rows carry a size: once, few, many, or a class if the clone is expanded.

cdr3_nt	cdr3_aa	j_call	v_call	d_call	clone_size
TGTGCCAGCAGCTTAAGCCGCCAGGACTCGGGGTCACCCCTCCACTTT	CASSLSRQDSGSPLHF	TRBJ1-6	TRBV7-6	.	.
TGTGCCAGCAGCCCCCCCGGGGACATTTCACCCCCAGAGACCCAGTACTTC	CASSPPGDISPPETQYF	TRBJ2-5	TRBV9	.	.
TGTGCCAGCAGACTTGGACAGGGGTACACCGGGGAGCTGTTTTTT	CASRLGQGYTGELFF	TRBJ2-2	TRBV6-5	TRBD1	few
TGTGCCAGCAGCCAAGATATTTTTTCGGCCAAAAACATTCAGTACTTC	CASSQDIFSAKNIQYF	TRBJ2-4	TRBV3-1/TRBV3-2	.	.
TGTGCCAGCTCACCGACGGGGGGGTTTCTTGAAGCTTTCTTT	CASSPTGGFLEAFF	TRBJ1-1	TRBV18	.	.
TGTGCCAGCAGCCCAGGGGGCGCGCACTACAATGAGCAGTTCTTC	CASSPGGAHYNEQFF	TRBJ2-1	TRBV7-2	TRBD1	.
TGTGCCAGCAGCCTCCTAGCGGGAGGGGTAGGGAGAGGGAAGCAGTTCTTC	CASSLLAGGVGRGKQFF	TRBJ2-1	TRBV11-2	TRBD2	.
TGTGCCAGCAGCCTACAGTCTGTATACGAGCAGTACTTC	CASSLQSVYEQYF	TRBJ2-7	TRBV14	.	.
TGCGCCAGCAGCCAGGGGGACAGCGACACCGGGGAGCTGTTTTTT	CASSQGDSDTGELFF	TRBJ2-2	TRBV4-3	TRBD1	.
TGTGCCAGCAAGGGGCCCGGAGAGACCCAGTACTTC	CASKGPGETQYF	TRBJ2-5	TRBV6-4	.	.
TGCGCCAGCAGCTTAACTAGCGGGAGAAGCGGCCCAGATACGCAGTATTTT	CASSLTSGRSGPDTQYF	TRBJ2-3	TRBV5-1	TRBD2	.
TGTGCCAGCAGTTTAAGGGGGGGGCGCGTCTATGGCTACACCTTC	CASSLRGGRVYGYTF	TRBJ1-2	TRBV28	.	.
TGCGCCAGCAGCCAGGACTCCGGGACAGGGTTCTACAATGAGCAGTTCTTC	CASSQDSGTGFYNEQFF	TRBJ2-1	TRBV4-1	TRBD1	.
TGTGCCACCAGTGATTATGGTAGCTCCTACAATGAGCAGTTCTTC	CATSDYGSSYNEQFF	TRBJ2-1	TRBV24-1	.	once
TGTGCCACCAGCAGGGACTTGACAGGGCCCTCTGGAAACACCATATATTTT	CATSRDLTGPSGNTIYF	TRBJ1-3	TRBV15	TRBD1	.
TGTGCCAGCAGCTCAGGACAGGGACCCTCCTCCGAGCAGTTCTTC	CASSSGQGPSSEQFF	TRBJ2-1	TRBV7-3	TRBD1	.
TGTGCCAGCAGCCCGGACAGGGATGCGGCAGATACGCAGTATTTT	CASSPDRDAADTQYF	TRBJ2-3	TRBV28	TRBD1	.
TGTGCCAGCAGTCCCCTTTCCCGTGAGCAGTTCTTC	CASSPLSREQFF	TRBJ2-1	TRBV6-6	.	.
TGTGCCAGCAGCGAGGATTTTGGGGAGACCCAGTACTTC	CASSEDFGETQYF	TRBJ2-5	TRBV6-4	.	.
TGCGCCAGCAGCCAAGATTGGGGACTAGCGGGGAGAGCCTACGAGCAGTACTTC	CASSQDWGLAGRAYEQYF	TRBJ2-7	TRBV4-3	TRBD2	.
TGTGCCAGCACCATGGGGGCGGCCCGAGGCGGCTACACCTTC	CASTMGAARGGYTF	TRBJ1-2	TRBV7-2	.	.
TGTGCCAGCCTGCGGAACAATCAGCCCCAGCATTTT	CASLRNNQPQHF	TRBJ1-5	TRBV12-3/TRBV12-4	.	.
TGTGCCAGCAGTTACGAGACAGATTCACCCCTCCACTTT	CASSYETDSPLHF	TRBJ1-6	TRBV6-5	.	.
TGTGCCAGTAGTATACTGGCAGGGAGGGCAGATACGCAGTATTTT	CASSILAGRADTQYF	TRBJ2-3	TRBV19	TRBD2	.
TGTGCCAGCAGTCCCACAGAAGAAGAGACCCAGTACTTC	CASSPTEEETQYF	TRBJ2-5	TRBV2	.	.
TGTGCCAGCAGCTGGGCAGGGGGCTACAAAAACATTCAGTACTTC	CASSWAGGYKNIQYF	TRBJ2-4	TRBV7-2	TRBD1	.
TGCGCCAGCAGTGGGACTTTTCAAGAGACCCAGTACTTC	CASSGTFQETQYF	TRBJ2-5	TRBV10-2	.	.
TGTGCCAGCAGCCGGGAGGGGTTCAACTACGAGCAGTACTTC	CASSREGFNYEQYF	TRBJ2-7	TRBV6-5	TRBD2	.
TGTGCCAGCTCACCTATCCCTAGCGGGAGTTTCGGCGAGCAGTACTTC	CASSPIPSGSFGEQYF	TRBJ2-7	TRBV18	TRBD2	.
TGCAGTCTTCGCGTCTACAATGAGCAGTTCTTC	CSLRVYNEQFF	TRBJ2-1	TRBV29-1	.	.
TGTGCCAGCAGCCTCGGGCAGGGGAACGCCTATGGCTACACCTTC	CASSLGQGNAYGYTF	TRBJ1-2	TRBV5-6	.	.
TGTGCCAGCAGCGTAGGCGGGAGGGTGCAAGAGACCCAGTACTTC	CASSVGGRVQETQYF	TRBJ2-5	TRBV9	TRBD2	.
TGCGCCAGCAGCCAAGTACCAGGGAGCAATCAGCCCCAGCATTTT	CASSQVPGSNQPQHF	TRBJ1-5	TRBV4-1	.	.
TGTGCCAGCAGTTTAGGGGGGTACGAGCAGTACTTC	CASSLGGYEQYF	TRBJ2-7	TRBV28	.	.
TGTGCCACCGCTCCTAGCGTGTTGAACAATGAGCAGTTCTTC	CATAPSVLNNEQFF	TRBJ2-1	TRBV24-1	.	.
TGTGCCAGCAGCCCCTTGGACTCGAACACCGGGGAGCTGTTTTTT	CASSPLDSNTGELFF	TRBJ2-2	TRBV6-5	.	.
TGTGCCAGCAGTGAAAATAGTCGGTCAGCGAAACTGTTTTTT	CASSENSRSAKLFF	TRBJ1-4	TRBV25-1	.	.
TGTGCCAGCAGCGAACGGACAGCTAGTGGCTACACCTTC	CASSERTASGYTF	TRBJ1-2	TRBV7-2	.	.
TGTGCCAGCAGTAGTCGACAGGTGGGAATCACTGAAGCTTTCTTT	CASSSRQVGITEAFF	TRBJ1-1	TRBV13	.	once
TGTGCCAGCAATTACAGGGTTGGCACTGAAGCTTTCTTT	CASNYRVGTEAFF	TRBJ1-1	TRBV12-3/TRBV12-4	.	.
TGTGCCAGCAGCATACTGACAGCGGGCGATGAAGCTTTCTTT	CASSILTAGDEAFF	TRBJ1-1	TRBV28	.	.
TGCGCCAGCAGACTTGACAGGGCCGACGAGCAGTACTTC	CASRLDRADEQYF	TRBJ2-7	TRBV5-1	TRBD1	.
TGTGCCAGAAGCCCTCTAGCGGGAGGGTTCACAGATACGCAGTATTTT	CARSPLAGGFTDTQYF	TRBJ2-3	TRBV5-3	TRBD2	.
TGTGCCAGCAGCTGGACAGGGAGCTCCTACGAGCAGTACTTC	CASSWTGSSYEQYF	TRBJ2-7	TRBV7-2	TRBD1	few
TGTGCCAGCAGCCGCGTGGACAGCACAGTATCTGAAGCTTTCTTT	CASSRVDSTVSEAFF	TRBJ1-1	TRBV4-2	.	.
TGTGCCAGCACTCGAGGCAGGGGGAACGGTGAGCAGTTCTTC	CASTRGRGNGEQFF	TRBJ2-1	TRBV2	TRBD1	.
TGTGCCAGCAGTTTAACAGGGGCGAACACTGAAGCTTTCTTT	CASSLTGANTEAFF	TRBJ1-1	TRBV28	TRBD1	.
TGTGCCACTCTCCCTTTTGCCGGGACAGGGGCTGGGGCCAACGTCCTGACTTTC	CATLPFAGTGAGANVLTF	TRBJ2-6	TRBV19	TRBD1	once
TGTGCCAGCTCCCTAGAACAGGGGTACGAGCAGTACTTC	CASSLEQGYEQYF	TRBJ2-7	TRBV6-4	TRBD1	.
TGTGCCAGCAGAGCTCCGAACAATGAGCAGTTCTTC	CASRAPNNEQFF	TRBJ2-1	TRBV3-1/TRBV3-2	.	.
TGCAGTGCTAGTAGCCGGGAGACCCAGTACTTC	CSASSRETQYF	TRBJ2-5	TRBV20-1	.	.
TGTGCCAGCAGCGAGGGAGGAGGAGGGTCACCCCTCCACTTT	CASSEGGGGSPLHF	TRBJ1-6	TRBV28	.	.
TGTGCCAGCAGCCAAGCCTGGACTAGCGGTAGTGAGCAGTTCTTC	CASSQAWTSGSEQFF	TRBJ2-1	TRBV4-2	TRBD2	once
TGCGCCAGCAGCCGGGAGACAGATACGCAGTATTTT	CASSRETDTQYF	TRBJ2-3	TRBV5-1	.	.